A single sample is the source of the 9 T cell receptor beta chains below, sequenced in a study of OX40 agonist ivuxolimab in advanced cancers. The protocol was immunoSEQ multiplex PCR, while the TCRdb copy is restricted to in-frame clones and leaves out a portion. Of around 150,000 clones in the sample, 90% were seen once. The starting material was CD4+ or CD8+ T cells sorted from blood, obtained in a trial of the OX40 agonist ivuxolimab. The receptors were gathered from an adult with an advanced solid tumor such as melanoma, head and neck, liver or kidney cancer.

This clone was observed a handful of times. The chain recombines TRBV25-1 with TRBJ1-5, with 9 bases aligning to TRBD1. CDR3 length: 14 residues. The trim removed 9 bases at V and 7 bases at J, leaving 10 bases unmatched. Germline lookup yields CDR1 MGHDK and CDR2 SYGVNS. DNA of the CDR3: TGTGCCAGGGGGGACAGGGCGGATCAGCAGCCCCAGCATTTT. This codes for CARGDRADQQPQHF.

CDR3 DNA sequence: TGTGCCAGCAGTCGACCGGTCGCCGGGGTGGAAGCTTTCTTT. Translating gives CASSRPVAGVEAFF. This chain links TRBV7-9 with TRBJ1-1; D gene uncertain. This CDR3 region has 14 residues. V was clipped by 6 bases and J by 8 bases, with 19 bases between them. From germline, CDR1 is SEHNR and CDR2 FQNEAQ (reference sequence).

V usage is TRBV7-9 and J usage is TRBJ2-2; D remains ambiguous. This CDR3 is 12 amino acids long. Germline lookup yields CDR1 SEHNR and CDR2 FQNEAQ (reference sequence). V was trimmed by 7 bases and J by 7 bases, leaving 10 bases between them. The CDR3 here is CASTNSLGELFF. The CDR3 DNA reads TGTGCCAGCACCAACTCTCTCGGGGAGCTGTTTTTT.

This chain uses TRBV11-2 with TRBJ2-5; 7 bases are a match to TRBD1. J was trimmed by 4 bases and V by 5 bases; bases with no gene match: 7. The CDR3 spans 14 residues. Looked up from germline, CDR1 is SGHAT and CDR2 is FQNNGV. This chain's CDR3 is CASSPGTAGETQYF. For the CDR3, the DNA is TGTGCCAGCAGCCCCGGGACAGCCGGAGAGACCCAGTACTTC.

The chain carries TRBV12-1 and TRBJ1-1. TRBV12-1 is assigned pseudogene status. This CDR3 is 16 amino acids long. CDR3 bases: TGTGCCAGCCCGTTGCCATGGGTGTTATGTTGGACTGAAGCTTTCTTT. Amino acid sequence: CASPLPWVLCWTEAFF.

This clone came up a few times. V usage is TRBV6-5 and J usage is TRBJ2-7; D perhaps matches TRBD1 (6 bases). Trimming shortened V by 0 bases and J by 1 base, and 10 bases separated the two germline ends. The germline gives CDR1 MNHEY, CDR2 SVGAGI. The CDR3 is made up of 15 amino acids. CDR3 DNA sequence: TGTGCCAGCAGTTACTCGGGACACGATTCCTACGAGCAGTACTTC. Its translation: CASSYSGHDSYEQYF.

The count of this clone is one. CDR3: CASSYRPGRMNTEAFF. The CDR3 DNA reads TGTGCCAGCAGTTACCGTCCGGGACGCATGAACACTGAAGCTTTCTTT. This sequence joins TRBV6-5 and TRBJ1-1, with D perhaps TRBD1 (5 bases). V dropped 2 bases and J dropped 0 bases, with 13 bases sitting between them. In germline, CDR1 is MNHEY, CDR2 SVGAGI. CDR3 size: 16 residues.

The rearrangement joins TRBV7-8 to TRBJ2-4; D is unresolved. The CDR3 loop spans 12 amino acids. Germline V CDR1 and CDR2: SGHVS, FQNEAQ. The V end was cut by 0 bases, the J end by 6 bases, with 3 bases between. The DNA for the CDR3 is TGTGCCAGCAGCTTAGCAGCAAACATTCAGTACTTC. It specifies CASSLAANIQYF.

The chain combines TRBV28 with TRBJ2-7; 7 nucleotides line up with TRBD1. CDR3 length: 13 residues. J gave up 1 base and V 6 bases, and 3 bases lay outside the gene matches. CDR1 is MDHEN and CDR2 is SYDVKM in the germline V gene. The CDR3 is CASRTGKSYEQYF. CDR3 coding DNA: TGTGCCAGCAGGACAGGGAAGTCCTACGAGCAGTACTTC.